The clone carrying this TCR beta chain has just a few counts. This CDR3 is built from 13 residues. From germline, CDR1 is SGHRS and CDR2 YFSETQ. Unmatched junction bases numbered 9, after V lost 4 bases and J lost 9 bases. The data were obtained in a study of cytomegalovirus exposure and HLA in healthy donors. Overall study: Genetic ancestry analysis placed 81% of the 400 or so donors that were genotyped in the Caucasian-associated cluster.

Primers for the PCR totalled 60 Vbeta and 13 Jbeta. Sequenced by immunoSEQ multiplex PCR; TCRdb stores in-frame clones only, minus some. The table records 65,000 to 95,000 clones, roughly 78% of them present only once. The sequenced sample consisted of PBMCs. The gene calls are TRBV5-1 and TRBJ1-1, with 7 bases identical to TRBD1. This sequence originates from a man aged 25-45 years in good health and CMV-seronegative. As DNA, the CDR3 is TGCGCCAGCAGCCTACTCAGGGACAGACAAGCTTTCTTT. Amino acid sequence: CASSLLRDRQAFF.